This TCR beta chain was sequenced in a study of shared clonotypes between healthy human individuals. Study-wide results and limits: Clonotype sharing across a handful of donors was observed for around 5% of naive CD4 clonotypes.

The germline V gene encodes CDR1 SQVTM and CDR2 ANQGSEA. The CDR3 runs 15 residues. The V and J ends lost 6 bases and 8 bases, in that order; junction bases with no gene match: 17. Everyone who donated was a Caucasian adult who lived in Nashville, Tennessee. This clone was recorded only once. What it binds is not known. Some clones are missing from TCRdb's copy, which holds only in-frame ones; the method was immunoSEQ multiplex PCR. The sample includes 2,500,000 or so clones, over 85% of them seen just once. The clonotype comes from a man aged 18 to 29 in good health. The chain recombines TRBV29-1 with TRBJ1-2; 8 positions match TRBD1. The sample taken for sequencing was naive CD4+ T cells sorted from blood. Subset: CD45RA+ positively selected. Written as DNA, the CDR3 is TGCAGCGTCGGGGGGGGAGGACAGGGAATTAGCGGCTACACCTTC. It is translated as CSVGGGGQGISGYTF.